The 3 T cell receptor beta chains presented below share a single source sample, sequenced in a study of early stage breast cancer tumors. Measured with immunoSEQ multiplex PCR; TCRdb has only the in-frame clones, and not every one. The sample lists tens of thousands of clones, roughly 77% occurring once. Sequencing used blood. The receptors derive from a person aged 40-50 years with breast cancer.

The rearrangement links TRBV4-3 to TRBJ1-2; a weak D match, TRBD1 (5 bases). The V gene's germline CDR1 is LGHNA and CDR2 YSLEER. The CDR3 contains 15 residues. V was trimmed by 1 base and J by 7 bases, leaving 16 bases between them. Here the CDR3 DNA reads TGCGCCAGCAGCCAAGTGCAAGGGGATGCTCTTGGCTACACCTTC. It is translated as CASSQVQGDALGYTF.

The rearrangement links TRBV29-1 to TRBJ2-3; D is perhaps TRBD2 (6 bases). Germline loops: CDR1 SQVTM, CDR2 ANQGSEA. Trimming shortened V by 0 bases and J by 10 bases, and 11 bases separated the two germline ends. The CDR3 covers 12 residues. CDR3 residues: CSVEDRRGPQYF. CDR3 in DNA: TGCAGCGTTGAAGATCGGCGGGGTCCGCAGTATTTT.

V and J are TRBV11-3 and TRBJ2-1, with D unclear. The CDR3 loop spans 16 amino acids. Trimming stripped 3 bases from V and 0 bases from J, with 12 bases between. The germline gives CDR1 SGHNT, CDR2 YENEEA. The CDR3 region is CASSLVRASSYNEQFF. The CDR3 nucleotides are TGTGCCAGCAGCTTGGTGAGAGCGTCCTCCTACAATGAGCAGTTCTTC.